One sample yielded the 9 T cell receptor beta chains listed below, sequenced in a study of cytomegalovirus exposure and HLA in healthy donors. Vbeta (60) and Jbeta (13) primers were used in the PCR. Measured with immunoSEQ multiplex PCR; TCRdb has only the in-frame clones, and not every one. This sample has 95,000 to 150,000 clones; about 75% occur once, and the top ten carry over 25%. The sequenced sample was PBMCs. The origin of the receptors is a man in his sixties in good health and CMV-seropositive.

This chain connects TRBV16 to TRBJ1-1; D is possibly TRBD1 (5 bases). Germline CDR1 and CDR2: KGHSY and FQNENV. The V and J ends lost 1 base and 5 bases respectively, with 17 bases between them. The CDR3 spans 16 residues. DNA of the CDR3: TGTGCCAGCAGCCAATGGACAAGGCCGGGTAGGACTGAAGCTTTCTTT. Amino acid sequence: CASSQWTRPGRTEAFF.

The chain has TRBV7-8 and TRBJ2-1; tentative D call: TRBD1 (6 bases). Germline values: CDR1 SGHVS, CDR2 FQNEAQ. The CDR3 runs 15 residues. V shed 8 bases and J shed 0 bases, with 14 bases lying between them. CDR3 DNA: TGTGCCAGCGGGAACCGGGACACCTCCTACAATGAGCAGTTCTTC. Residues: CASGNRDTSYNEQFF.

This clone was seen once. This chain links TRBV19 with TRBJ1-3; D perhaps matches TRBD1 (6 bases). Germline V gives CDR1 LNHDA, CDR2 SQIVND (reference sequence). The CDR3 contains 16 residues. With 2 bases removed from V and 3 bases from J, the gap between germline ends came to 14 bases. This CDR3 is CASSINPGQYGNTIYF. The CDR3, as DNA: TGTGCCAGTAGTATAAATCCAGGACAGTATGGAAACACCATATATTTT.

The CDR3 nucleotides read TGTGCCAGCAGCCCCCAGGAAGGGGGCAATCAGCCCCAGCATTTT. Its protein product is CASSPQEGGNQPQHF. The chain carries TRBV5-6 and TRBJ1-5; possible D gene TRBD1, 5 bases. This CDR3 spans 15 amino acids. Trimming pared 4 bases from V and 2 bases from J, leaving 13 bases between. Germline CDR1 and CDR2: SGHDT and YYEEEE.

This chain connects TRBV13 to TRBJ2-1; 9 bases fit TRBD1. This CDR3 spans 18 amino acids. V gave up 5 bases and J gave up 0 bases; unmatched junction bases: 11. CDR1 and CDR2 (germline): PRHDT, FYEKMQ (reference sequence). CDR3 protein: CASSPLGTGHSSYNEQFF. The CDR3 bases are TGTGCCAGCAGCCCCCTCGGGACAGGGCACAGCTCCTACAATGAGCAGTTCTTC. Combining the CDR3 with reference TRBV13 and TRBJ2-1 gives the whole variable domain AAGVIQSPRHLIKEKRETATLKCYPIPRHDTVYWYQQGPGQDPQFLISFYEKMQSDKGSIPDRFSAQQFSDYHSELNMSSLELGDSALYFCASSPLGTGHSSYNEQFFGPGTRLTVL.

This clone was seen only a few times. V and J are TRBV10-3 and TRBJ2-7, with D possibly matching TRBD2 (5 bases). CDR3 length: 14 residues. Germline loops: CDR1 ENHRY, CDR2 SYGVKD. Between the trimmed V and J ends, which lost 2 bases and 3 bases, there was a span of 11 bases. The CDR3 coding sequence is TGTGCCATCAGTGAGGGACTCCCAGTCTACGAGCAGTACTTC. Its protein product is CAISEGLPVYEQYF.

The J gene is TRBJ2-2, the V gene TRBV7-3, with TRBD2 matching over 7 bases. CDR3 size: 14 residues. With V trimmed by 5 bases and J by 5 bases, 5 bases remained unmatched. The germline gives CDR1 SGHTA, CDR2 FQGTGA. CDR3 bases: TGTGCCAGCAGCCAGACTAGCTGGACCGGGGAGCTGTTTTTT. It codes for CASSQTSWTGELFF.

This chain uses TRBV2 with TRBJ2-7; 11 nucleotides line up with TRBD2. CDR1 and CDR2 from the germline V gene are SNHLY and FYNNEI. V trimming: 3 bases; J trimming: 3 bases; junction bases outside the gene matches: 1. The CDR3 length is 14 residues. CDR3 residues: CASSEGLAVYEQYF. Written as DNA, the CDR3 is TGTGCCAGCAGTGAGGGACTAGCGGTCTACGAGCAGTACTTC.

This clone was found once. The genes are TRBV18 and TRBJ2-1; 8 positions match TRBD2. After removal of 0 bases from V and 4 bases from J, the junction contained 5 bases not matched to a gene. Germline CDR1 KGHSH, CDR2 LQKENI. The CDR3 contains 16 residues. The CDR3 is CASSPPPGGPYNEQFF. Written as DNA, the CDR3 is TGTGCCAGCTCACCACCCCCGGGGGGGCCTTACAATGAGCAGTTCTTC.